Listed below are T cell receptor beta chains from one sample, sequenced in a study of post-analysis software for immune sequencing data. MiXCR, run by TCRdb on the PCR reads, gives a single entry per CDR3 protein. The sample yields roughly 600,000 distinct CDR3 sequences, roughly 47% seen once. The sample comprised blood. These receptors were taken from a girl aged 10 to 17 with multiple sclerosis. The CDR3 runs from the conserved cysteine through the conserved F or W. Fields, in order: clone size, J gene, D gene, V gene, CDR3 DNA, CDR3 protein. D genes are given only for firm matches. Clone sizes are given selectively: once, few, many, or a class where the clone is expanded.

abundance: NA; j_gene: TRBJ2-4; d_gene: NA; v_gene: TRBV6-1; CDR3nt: TGTGCCAGCAGTGCAGGGGTTGCAGCCAAAAACATTCAGTACTTC; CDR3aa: CASSAGVAAKNIQYF
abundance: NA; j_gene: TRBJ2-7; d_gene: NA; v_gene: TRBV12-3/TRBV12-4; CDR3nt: TGTGCCAGCAGGGGCCCCGACAGCTCCTACGAGCAGTACTTC; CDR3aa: CASRGPDSSYEQYF
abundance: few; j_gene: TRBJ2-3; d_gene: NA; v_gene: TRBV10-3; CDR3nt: TGTGCCATCAGTGCCTGGCGGGCTACTAGCACAGATACGCAGTATTTT; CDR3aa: CAISAWRATSTDTQYF
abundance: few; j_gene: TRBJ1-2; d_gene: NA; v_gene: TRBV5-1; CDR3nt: TGCGCCAGCAGCTTGAACCAGGGCTATGGCTACACCTTC; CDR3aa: CASSLNQGYGYTF
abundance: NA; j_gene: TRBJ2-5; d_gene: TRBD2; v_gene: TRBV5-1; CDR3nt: TGCGCCAGCAGCGGCGACCCGGGAGGTCAAGAGACCCAGTACTTC; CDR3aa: CASSGDPGGQETQYF
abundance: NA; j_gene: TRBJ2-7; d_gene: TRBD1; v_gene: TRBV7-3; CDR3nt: TGTGCCAGCAGCTCTACCGGGACAGGGGACAATGAGCAGTACTTC; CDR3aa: CASSSTGTGDNEQYF
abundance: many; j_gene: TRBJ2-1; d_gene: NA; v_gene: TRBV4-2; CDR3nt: TGTGCCAGCAGCCAAGATTTGCCCAATGAGCAGTTCTTC; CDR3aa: CASSQDLPNEQFF
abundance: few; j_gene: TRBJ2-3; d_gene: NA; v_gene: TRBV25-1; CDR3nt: TGTGCCAGCAGGGAAGGCCGTAGCACAGATACGCAGTATTTT; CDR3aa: CASREGRSTDTQYF
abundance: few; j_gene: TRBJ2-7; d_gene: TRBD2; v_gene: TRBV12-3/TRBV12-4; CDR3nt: TGTGCCAGCAGTCTAGGGGCTAGCGGGTTCTACGAGCAGTACTTC; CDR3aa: CASSLGASGFYEQYF
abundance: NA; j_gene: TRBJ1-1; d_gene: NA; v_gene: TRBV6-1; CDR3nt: TGTGCCAGCAGTGAAAAGGGGAGAGGGGGCACTGAAGCTTTCTTT; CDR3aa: CASSEKGRGGTEAFF
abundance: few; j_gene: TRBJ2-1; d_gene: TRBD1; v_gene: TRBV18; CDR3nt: TGTGCCAGCTCACCCTCCGGACAGGGGTACAATGAGCAGTTCTTC; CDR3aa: CASSPSGQGYNEQFF
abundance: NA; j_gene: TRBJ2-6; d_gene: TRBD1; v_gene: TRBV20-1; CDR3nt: TGCAGTGCTAGACCCCCACAGGGGGCAGGCTCTGGGGCCAACGTCCTGACTTTC; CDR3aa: CSARPPQGAGSGANVLTF
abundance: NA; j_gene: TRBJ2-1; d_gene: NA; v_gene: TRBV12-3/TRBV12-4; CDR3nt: TGTGCCAGCAGTTTAACTGGCTATGAGCAGTTCTTC; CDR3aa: CASSLTGYEQFF
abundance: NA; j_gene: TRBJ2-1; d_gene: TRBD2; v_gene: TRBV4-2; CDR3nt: TGTGCCAGCAGCGCAAGAGCGGGAGTGCATGAGCAGTTCTTC; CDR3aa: CASSARAGVHEQFF
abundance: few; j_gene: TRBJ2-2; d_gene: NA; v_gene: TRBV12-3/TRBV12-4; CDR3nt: TGTGCCACCGCTTTTCCGAACACCGGGGAGCTGTTTTTT; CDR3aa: CATAFPNTGELFF
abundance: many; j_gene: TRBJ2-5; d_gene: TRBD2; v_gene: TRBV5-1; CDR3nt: TGCGCCAGCAGTCCCACTAGCGGGGAGACCCAGTACTTC; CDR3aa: CASSPTSGETQYF
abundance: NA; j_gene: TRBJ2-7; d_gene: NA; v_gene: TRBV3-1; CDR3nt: TGTGCCAGCAGCCAAGATTTGGCAGCTTACCCCTACGAGCAGTACTTC; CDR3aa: CASSQDLAAYPYEQYF
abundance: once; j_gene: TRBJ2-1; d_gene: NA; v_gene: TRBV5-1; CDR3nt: TGCGCCAGCAGCTTGGTTGAGAGGGGGGTGAATGAGCAGTTCTTC; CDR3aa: CASSLVERGVNEQFF
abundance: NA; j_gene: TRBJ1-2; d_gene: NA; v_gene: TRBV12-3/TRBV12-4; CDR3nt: TGTGCCAGCAGTTTGGTCAGGGCAAGGGGCTACACCTTC; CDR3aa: CASSLVRARGYTF
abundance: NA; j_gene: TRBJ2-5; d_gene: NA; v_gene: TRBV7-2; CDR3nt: TGTGCCAGCAGCTTTTACAGGGAGGAGACCCAGTACTTC; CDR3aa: CASSFYREETQYF
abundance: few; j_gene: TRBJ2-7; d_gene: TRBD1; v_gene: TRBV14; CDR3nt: TGTGCCAGCAGCCCGGGACAGATATACTACGAGCAGTACTTC; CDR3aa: CASSPGQIYYEQYF
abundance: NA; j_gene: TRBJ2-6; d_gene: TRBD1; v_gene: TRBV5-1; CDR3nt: TGCGCCAGCAGCTTGGGACAGGGTTTAATCTCTGGGGCCAACGTCCTGACTTTC; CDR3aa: CASSLGQGLISGANVLTF
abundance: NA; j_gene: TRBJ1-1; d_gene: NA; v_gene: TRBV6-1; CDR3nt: TGTGCCAGCAGTGAGAGTCAGAACACTGAAGCTTTCTTT; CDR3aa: CASSESQNTEAFF
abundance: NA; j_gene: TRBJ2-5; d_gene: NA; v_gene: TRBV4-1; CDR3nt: TGCGCCAGCAGCCGAGAGGTAGTAGTCCAAGAGACCCAGTACTTC; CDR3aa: CASSREVVVQETQYF
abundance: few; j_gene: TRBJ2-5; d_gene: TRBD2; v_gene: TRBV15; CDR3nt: TGTGCCACCAGCAGGACTAGCGGAAACCAAGAGACCCAGTACTTC; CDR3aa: CATSRTSGNQETQYF
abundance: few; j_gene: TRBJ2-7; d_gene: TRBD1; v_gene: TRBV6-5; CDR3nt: TGTGCCAGCAGAGACAGGGGGCGAACCTACGAGCAGTACTTC; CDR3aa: CASRDRGRTYEQYF
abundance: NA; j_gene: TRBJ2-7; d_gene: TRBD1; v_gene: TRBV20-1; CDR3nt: TGCAGTGCTAGGAAAGGACAGGGGGCGGACGAGCAGTACTTC; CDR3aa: CSARKGQGADEQYF
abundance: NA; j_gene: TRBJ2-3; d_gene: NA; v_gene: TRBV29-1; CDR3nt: TGCAGCGTTCGAGTACGGGATACGCAGTATTTT; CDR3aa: CSVRVRDTQYF
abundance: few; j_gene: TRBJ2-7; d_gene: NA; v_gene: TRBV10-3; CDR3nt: TGTGCCATCAGTACAGGAGGTTACGAGCAGTACTTC; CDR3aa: CAISTGGYEQYF
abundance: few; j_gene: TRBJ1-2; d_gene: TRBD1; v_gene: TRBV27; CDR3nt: TGTGCCAGCAGTCCGAAGACAGGGAGTGATGGCTACACCTTC; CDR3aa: CASSPKTGSDGYTF
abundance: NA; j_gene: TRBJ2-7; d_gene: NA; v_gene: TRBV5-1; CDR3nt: TGCGCCAGCAGCTTGGACTCTAGGCAGGGCTACGAGCAGTACTTC; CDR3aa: CASSLDSRQGYEQYF
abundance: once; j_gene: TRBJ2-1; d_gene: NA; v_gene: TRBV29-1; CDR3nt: TGCAGCGTTAGATCTGGTTACAATGAGCAGTTCTTC; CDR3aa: CSVRSGYNEQFF
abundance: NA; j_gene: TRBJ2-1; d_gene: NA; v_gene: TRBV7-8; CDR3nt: TGTGCCAGCAGCTTCTTGGGCGGGGGCCAAGAGACCCAGTTCTTC; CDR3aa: CASSFLGGGQETQFF
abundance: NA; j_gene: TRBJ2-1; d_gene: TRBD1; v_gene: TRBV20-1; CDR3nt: TGCAGTGCCCACAGGGGGTCCTTGAGCAATGAGCAGTTCTTC; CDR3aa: CSAHRGSLSNEQFF
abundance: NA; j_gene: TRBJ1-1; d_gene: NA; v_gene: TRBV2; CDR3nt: TGTGCCAGCCGGGGACTCGTCGAAGCTTTCTTT; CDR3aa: CASRGLVEAFF
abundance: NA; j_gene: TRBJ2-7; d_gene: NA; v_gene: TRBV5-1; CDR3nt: TGCGCCAGCAGCTCCCCCGGGACAATCAGCTACGAGCAGTACTTC; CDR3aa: CASSSPGTISYEQYF
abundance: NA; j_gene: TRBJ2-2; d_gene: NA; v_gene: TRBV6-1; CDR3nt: TGTGCCAGCAGAGGGATCACCGGGGAGCTGTTTTTT; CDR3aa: CASRGITGELFF
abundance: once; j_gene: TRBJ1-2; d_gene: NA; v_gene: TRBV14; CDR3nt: TGTGCCAGCAGCCAAGTGGATAGGGGGTACTATGGCTACACCTTC; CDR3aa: CASSQVDRGYYGYTF
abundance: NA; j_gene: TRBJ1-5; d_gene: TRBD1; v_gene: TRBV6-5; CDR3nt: TGTGCCAGCAGTAAACAGGGGTATAGCAATCAGCCCCAGCATTTT; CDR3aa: CASSKQGYSNQPQHF
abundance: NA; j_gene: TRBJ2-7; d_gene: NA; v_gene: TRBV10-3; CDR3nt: TGTGCCATCGGGCCTACCTACGAGCAGTACTTC; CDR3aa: CAIGPTYEQYF
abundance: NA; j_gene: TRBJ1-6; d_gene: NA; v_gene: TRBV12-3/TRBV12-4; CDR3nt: TGTGCCAGCAACACGGACGTTTCTTCACCCCTCCACTTT; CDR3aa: CASNTDVSSPLHF
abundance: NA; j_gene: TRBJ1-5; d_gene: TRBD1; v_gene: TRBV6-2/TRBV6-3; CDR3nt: TGTGCCAGCATCTCGGGGACAGCAAATCAGCCCCAGCATTTT; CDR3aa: CASISGTANQPQHF
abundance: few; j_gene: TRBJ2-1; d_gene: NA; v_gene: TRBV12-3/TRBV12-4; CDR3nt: TGTGCCAGCAGTTCTGGGCATGAGCAGTTCTTC; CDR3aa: CASSSGHEQFF
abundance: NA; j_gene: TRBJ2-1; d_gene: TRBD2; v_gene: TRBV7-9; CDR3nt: TGTGCCAGCAGCCCGGGGGGTTTGGGTCAGTTCTTC; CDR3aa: CASSPGGLGQFF
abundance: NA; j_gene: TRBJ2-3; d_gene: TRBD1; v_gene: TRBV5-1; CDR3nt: TGCGCCAGCAGCTTGGGGCAGGGGGCACCTAGCACAGATACGCAGTATTTT; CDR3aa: CASSLGQGAPSTDTQYF
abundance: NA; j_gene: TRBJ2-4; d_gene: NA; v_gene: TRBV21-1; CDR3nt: TGTGCCAGCAGCAAAGTGGGGACAGCGATCCTAGCCAAAAACATTCAGTACTTC; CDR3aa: CASSKVGTAILAKNIQYF
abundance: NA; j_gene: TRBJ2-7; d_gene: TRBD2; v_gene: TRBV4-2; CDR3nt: TGTGCCAGCAGCCAAGATTTGGCTAGCGGATACGAGCAGTACTTC; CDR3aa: CASSQDLASGYEQYF
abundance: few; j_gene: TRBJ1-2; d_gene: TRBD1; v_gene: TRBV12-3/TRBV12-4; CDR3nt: TGTGCCAGCAGTTTAGAGACAGGGGCTAACTATGGCTACACCTTC; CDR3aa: CASSLETGANYGYTF
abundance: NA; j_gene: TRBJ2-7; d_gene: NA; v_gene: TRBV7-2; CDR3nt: TGTGCCAGCAGCCCTAGGGGATCTAGAGTCGTAGGCGAGCAGTACTTC; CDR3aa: CASSPRGSRVVGEQYF
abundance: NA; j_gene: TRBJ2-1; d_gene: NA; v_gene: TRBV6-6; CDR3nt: TGTGCCAGCAGTTACTCAATAGATGAGCAGTTCTTC; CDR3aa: CASSYSIDEQFF
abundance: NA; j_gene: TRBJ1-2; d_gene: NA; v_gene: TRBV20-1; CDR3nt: TGCAGTGCTAGAGATCGGGTGGGACATATGAATAACTATGGCTACACCTTC; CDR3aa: CSARDRVGHMNNYGYTF
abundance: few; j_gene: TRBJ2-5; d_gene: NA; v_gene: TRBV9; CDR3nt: TGTGCCAGCAGCCGTGAGGTTGGAGAGACCCAGTACTTC; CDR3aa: CASSREVGETQYF
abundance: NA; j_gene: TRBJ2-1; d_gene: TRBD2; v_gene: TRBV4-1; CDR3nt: TGCGCCAGCAGCCAAGACCCCCTACTAGCGGGAGGGCCGTGGTACAATGAGCAGTGCTTC; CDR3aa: CASSQDPLLAGGPWYNEQCF
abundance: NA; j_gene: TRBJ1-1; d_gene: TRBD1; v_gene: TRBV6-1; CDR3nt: TGTGCCAGCAGTGAAGCAGGGGGCCAGACTGAAGCTTTCTTT; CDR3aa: CASSEAGGQTEAFF
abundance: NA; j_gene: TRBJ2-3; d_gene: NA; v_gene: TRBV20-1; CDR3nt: TGCAGTGCTACCGTAGGGCTCCTGACAGATACGCAGTATTTT; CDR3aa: CSATVGLLTDTQYF
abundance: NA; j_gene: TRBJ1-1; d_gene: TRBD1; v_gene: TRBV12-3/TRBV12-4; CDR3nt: TGTGCCAGCACCCTGACAGGGGTGAACACTGAAGCTTTCTTT; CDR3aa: CASTLTGVNTEAFF
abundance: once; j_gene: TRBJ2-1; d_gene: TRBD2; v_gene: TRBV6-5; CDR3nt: TGTGCCAGCAGGCCTGCGGGAGGCCATCACAATGAGCAGTTCTTC; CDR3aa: CASRPAGGHHNEQFF
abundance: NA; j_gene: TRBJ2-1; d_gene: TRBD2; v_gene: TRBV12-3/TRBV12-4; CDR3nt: TGTGCCAGCAGTTTAGAGGGGACTAGCGGGAGGGGGAATGAGCAGTTCTTC; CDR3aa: CASSLEGTSGRGNEQFF
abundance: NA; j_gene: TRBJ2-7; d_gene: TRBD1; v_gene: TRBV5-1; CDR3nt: TGCGCCAGCAGCTTGGTTGGACAGGGGGCAGAAGAGCAGTACTTC; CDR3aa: CASSLVGQGAEEQYF
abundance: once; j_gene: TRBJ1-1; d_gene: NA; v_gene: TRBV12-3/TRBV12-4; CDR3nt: TGTGCCAGCACCAACCAGGGAGGCACTGAAGCTTTCTTT; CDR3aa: CASTNQGGTEAFF